The clone carrying this TCR beta chain was seen ten or more times. Its antigen is not known. The V gene lost 3 bases and the J gene lost 2 bases, with 6 bases spanning the gap. Germline CDR1 reads KGHDR; CDR2 reads SFDVKD. CDR3 size: 14 residues. TCRdb processed the 5' RACE reads anew with MiXCR; each CDR3 protein has one entry. The repertoire holds 500,000 or so distinct CDR3 sequences, over 4% seen once, with around 3.4% in the top ten. These data belong to a study of CD8 T cells in ankylosing spondylitis. Study outcomes and limitations: Matched synovial fluid from ankylosing spondylitis patients was reported to be enriched for disease-linked clones. Roughly 8 highly homologous variants formed a TCR beta motif that appeared characteristic of ankylosing spondylitis blood. Disease-linked clones were found to be CD8+ and relatively rare in peripheral blood.

This receptor was identified in a male donor with ankylosing spondylitis. Material: blood, either unsorted or a sorted T cell fraction (not recorded which). The V call is TRBV24-1, the J call TRBJ2-2; no reliable D call. The CDR3 sequence is CATSDQLNTGELFF. The CDR3 region has the DNA TGTGCCACCAGTGATCAGCTAAACACCGGGGAGCTGTTTTTT.